This passage covers 26 T cell receptor beta chains from one sample sequenced in a study of shared clonotypes between healthy human individuals. Using immunoSEQ multiplex PCR, the repertoire was profiled, and TCRdb retains in-frame clones only, with some absent. The table lists about 2.1 million clones, around 93% of them singletons. CD45RO-negative cells were positively selected for CCR7, leaving out terminally differentiated effector memory CD45RA+ cells. Sequencing was carried out using naive CD8+ T cells from PBMCs. These receptors were collected from a man between 18 and 29 years old in good health. Some clones in this sample may be carry-over from other donors' samples.

The V gene is TRBV15, the J gene TRBJ2-5, with a possible D match to TRBD2 (5 bases). This CDR3 contains 14 residues. Between the trimmed V and J ends, which lost 0 bases and 0 bases, there was a span of 5 bases. Germline CDR1 is LNHNV and CDR2 is YYDKDF (reference sequence). This CDR3 is CATSREDYQETQYF. CDR3 sequence (DNA): TGTGCCACCAGCAGAGAGGACTACCAAGAGACCCAGTACTTC.

Regarding this clone: The sample contains more than one DNA sequence encoding this CDR3. V gene TRBV13 combines with J gene TRBJ2-7; a weak D match, TRBD2 (6 bases). This CDR3 comprises 15 residues. Germline V gene lookup returns CDR1 PRHDT and CDR2 FYEKMQ (reference sequence). The V end was cut by 1 base, the J end by 1 base, with 11 bases between. CDR3 sequence (DNA): TGTGCCAGCAGCTTAGCCGGGACTGGGTCCTACGAGCAGTACTTC. Protein product: CASSLAGTGSYEQYF. Full variable domain (missing parts from reference TRBV13 and TRBJ2-7): AAGVIQSPRHLIKEKRETATLKCYPIPRHDTVYWYQQGPGQDPQFLISFYEKMQSDKGSIPDRFSAQQFSDYHSELNMSSLELGDSALYFCASSLAGTGSYEQYFGPGTRLTVT.

The chain has TRBV15 and TRBJ1-1; D not certain. The CDR3 is 12 residues long. V was clipped by 4 bases and J by 1 base, with 4 bases between them. From germline, CDR1 is LNHNV and CDR2 YYDKDF (reference sequence). Here the CDR3 reads CATSTRNTEAFF. The CDR3 bases are TGTGCCACCAGCACTCGGAACACTGAAGCTTTCTTT.

The chain carries TRBV9 and TRBJ2-3; 12 nucleotides align to TRBD2. The CDR3 is 19 residues long. Trimming removed 0 bases from V and 4 bases from J; junction bases left unmatched: 12. The germline V gene has CDR1 SGDLS and CDR2 YYNGEE. The CDR3 spells CASSVAPLGGTSGPDTQYF. The CDR3 bases are TGTGCCAGCAGCGTAGCGCCGTTGGGAGGGACTAGCGGGCCAGATACGCAGTATTTT.

The chain carries TRBV9 and TRBJ2-7; the match to TRBD2 covers 14 bases. V shed 3 bases and J 9 bases; nucleotides not matched to a gene: 8. Germline V CDR1 and CDR2: SGDLS, YYNGEE. The CDR3 loop spans 15 amino acids. CDR3 in DNA: TGTGCCAGCAGCGGACCGACTAGCGGGAGGGCCCGGCAGTACTTC. This sequence encodes CASSGPTSGRARQYF.

V is TRBV27 and J is TRBJ2-1, with TRBD2 matching over 11 bases. With V trimmed by 6 bases and J by 4 bases, 8 bases remained unmatched. The CDR3 has 16 residues. Germline V gene lookup returns CDR1 MNHEY and CDR2 SMNVEV (reference sequence). Written as DNA, the CDR3 is TGTGCCAGCAGCCCCCCGGGACTAGCGGAATACAATGAGCAGTTCTTC. It specifies CASSPPGLAEYNEQFF.

The chain uses TRBV9 and TRBJ2-3; 8 nucleotides match TRBD1. Germline V gene data show CDR1 as SGDLS and CDR2 as YYNGEE. J gave up 2 bases and V 3 bases, and 5 bases lay outside the gene matches. CDR3 size: 15 residues. In DNA form, the CDR3 reads TGTGCCAGCAGCGGGGGACAGGAGCACACAGATACGCAGTATTTT. It yields the protein CASSGGQEHTDTQYF.

The CDR3 nucleotides are TGCGCCAGCAGCCCATCATGGGGTCCTTATGGCTACACCTTC. Its protein product is CASSPSWGPYGYTF. The V call is TRBV4-3, the J call TRBJ1-2; D is unclear. The germline gives CDR1 LGHNA, CDR2 YSLEER. This CDR3 has 14 amino acids. The V end lost 4 bases, the J end lost 5 bases, and 14 bases lay between the germline ends.

The rearrangement uses TRBV15 and TRBJ2-3; 8 nucleotides line up with TRBD2. V was clipped by 1 base and J by 1 base; unmatched bases: 4. The CDR3 contains 16 residues. Germline V gene sequence: CDR1 LNHNV, CDR2 YYDKDF (reference sequence). CDR3 sequence: CATSRGPAGGTDTQYF. The CDR3 nucleotides read TGTGCCACCAGCAGAGGGCCAGCGGGGGGCACAGATACGCAGTATTTT.

The chain uses TRBV21-1 and TRBJ1-4. TRBV21-1 corresponds to a pseudogene. This CDR3 spans 14 amino acids. CDR3 in amino acids: CASSIVGGGEKLFF. CDR3 DNA sequence: TGTGCCAGCAGCATCGTGGGGGGAGGTGAAAAACTGTTTTTT.

The chain employs TRBV28 and TRBJ1-2; D perhaps matches TRBD1 (6 bases). V shed 5 bases and J shed 3 bases, with 13 bases lying between them. The CDR3 runs 14 residues. Per germline, CDR1 MDHEN and CDR2 SYDVKM. The CDR3 sequence is CASSPGERDYGYTF. In DNA, the CDR3 is TGTGCCAGCAGTCCAGGGGAGAGGGACTATGGCTACACCTTC.

The DNA for the CDR3 is TGTGCCAGCAGCCCGGCGCGTTCTAGCGGGGATGGACTGTTTTTT. Encoded protein: CASSPARSSGDGLFF. V is TRBV7-3 and J is TRBJ2-2, with 9 bases matching TRBD2. V lost 5 bases, J lost 14 bases, and 15 bases stayed unmatched. The CDR3 totals 15 residues. The V gene's germline CDR1 is SGHTA and CDR2 FQGTGA.

V gene TRBV11-2 combines with J gene TRBJ2-7; TRBD2 might be the D (5 bases). V shed 4 bases and J shed 2 bases, with 18 bases lying between them. The CDR3 contains 16 residues. The germline V gene has CDR1 SGHAT and CDR2 FQNNGV. For the CDR3, the DNA is TGTGCCAGCAGCTCCCCTCCCAGCGGCTTTCCCTACGAGCAGTACTTC. This translates into CASSSPPSGFPYEQYF.

The chain uses TRBV18 and TRBJ2-7, with D hard to call. The germline V and J ends were trimmed by 2 bases and 2 bases, with 7 bases remaining between them. Per germline, CDR1 KGHSH and CDR2 LQKENI. The CDR3 consists of 13 residues. CDR3 residues: CASSPGDPYEQYF. The CDR3 DNA reads as TGTGCCAGCTCACCAGGGGATCCCTACGAGCAGTACTTC.

This clone came up once. The V call is TRBV28, the J call TRBJ2-1; TRBD2 is a possible D gene (6 bases). From germline, CDR1 is MDHEN and CDR2 SYDVKM. This CDR3 is built from 14 residues. Trimming shortened V by 8 bases and J by 5 bases, and 16 bases separated the two germline ends. CDR3 nucleotide sequence: TGTGCCAGCCTGGGACTCCTCGCGGACAATGAGCAGTTCTTC. It yields the protein CASLGLLADNEQFF.

The chain recombines TRBV4-3 with TRBJ2-5, with TRBD2 identical over 9 bases. This CDR3 comprises 19 residues. With 0 bases clipped from V and 2 bases from J, the junction kept 13 bases outside the gene matches. Germline assignment: CDR1 LGHNA and CDR2 YSLEER. The CDR3 protein is CASSQDSFDLAGIQETQYF. CDR3 DNA sequence: TGCGCCAGCAGCCAAGATTCCTTCGATCTAGCGGGGATTCAAGAGACCCAGTACTTC.

This chain uses TRBV7-3 with TRBJ2-7, with 7 bases fitting TRBD1. The CDR3 has 15 amino acids. The germline CDR1 and CDR2 sequences are SGHTA and FQGTGA. After removal of 1 base from V and 2 bases from J, the junction contained 5 bases not matched to a gene. The CDR3 spells CASSLIPGTAYEQYF. The CDR3 DNA is TGTGCCAGCAGCTTAATCCCCGGGACAGCCTACGAGCAGTACTTC.

The chain is built from TRBV19 and TRBJ2-5; 9 bases are shared with TRBD1. CDR1 and CDR2 from the germline V gene are LNHDA and SQIVND (reference sequence). CDR3 length: 14 residues. Unmatched junction bases numbered 6, after V lost 5 bases and J lost 5 bases. CDR3 DNA: TGTGCCAGTAGTTCCATTGGACAGGGGGAGACCCAGTACTTC. It yields the protein CASSSIGQGETQYF.

Remarks on this clone: Just one base apart from a much larger clone, this may be a read error. Within the sample, other DNA sequences also encode this same CDR3. V usage is TRBV6-5 and J usage is TRBJ2-6; D is undetermined. V dropped 4 bases and J dropped 4 bases, with 5 bases sitting between them. The CDR3 length is 13 residues. Germline values: CDR1 MNHEY, CDR2 SVGAGI. CDR3 sequence: CASSFSGANVLTF. The CDR3 DNA follows: TGTGCCAGCAGTTTCTCGGGGGCCAACGTCCTGACTTTC.

The chain recombines TRBV19 with TRBJ1-5, with D unresolved. Per germline, CDR1 LNHDA and CDR2 SQIVND (reference sequence). V lost 2 bases and J lost 0, with 8 bases in between. The CDR3 covers 15 residues. This chain's CDR3 is CASSIQPYSNQPQHF. The CDR3 coding sequence is TGTGCCAGTAGTATACAGCCGTATAGCAATCAGCCCCAGCATTTT.

CDR3 protein: CASSLGASGQDTQYF. The CDR3 DNA is TGCGCCAGCAGCTTGGGGGCTAGCGGGCAGGATACGCAGTATTTT. The chain combines TRBV5-1 with TRBJ2-3, with 8 bases fitting TRBD2. With 0 bases clipped from V and 6 bases from J, the junction kept 6 bases outside the gene matches. CDR3 size: 15 residues. Germline CDR1 and CDR2: SGHRS and YFSETQ.

V usage is TRBV2 and J usage is TRBJ2-7, with 7 positions matching TRBD1. The V gene's germline CDR1 is SNHLY and CDR2 FYNNEI. The CDR3 covers 17 residues. V lost 3 bases, J lost 2 bases, and 13 bases stayed unmatched. The CDR3 nucleotides are TGTGCCAGCAGTGACCCTGCCTTGGACAGGACCACCTACGAGCAGTACTTC. The encoded protein is CASSDPALDRTTYEQYF. Full variable domain (rest looked up from reference TRBV2 and TRBJ2-7): EPEVTQTPSHQVTQMGQEVILRCVPISNHLYFYWYRQILGQKVEFLVSFYNNEISEKSEIFDDQFSVERPDGSNFTLKIRSTKLEDSAMYFCASSDPALDRTTYEQYFGPGTRLTVT.

This clone was seen just once. This chain uses TRBV29-1 with TRBJ2-2; D gene ambiguous. Germline loops: CDR1 SQVTM, CDR2 ANQGSEA. The V end lost 4 bases, the J end lost 6 bases, and 9 bases lay between the germline ends. This CDR3 comprises 12 residues. The CDR3 here is CSVVSPAGELFF. DNA of the CDR3: TGCAGCGTTGTATCACCCGCCGGGGAGCTGTTTTTT.

The chain recombines TRBV7-2 with TRBJ2-3, with 10 bases that match TRBD1. The germline V gene encodes CDR1 SGHTA and CDR2 FQGNSA. CDR3 length: 18 residues. V dropped 0 bases and J dropped 3; count of bases not matched to a gene: 9. The CDR3 is CASSLAAATGGSTDTQYF. The CDR3 bases are TGTGCCAGCAGCTTAGCCGCCGCGACAGGGGGCTCGACAGATACGCAGTATTTT.

This clone was counted a single time. The chain carries TRBV30 and TRBJ1-2; possible D gene TRBD1, 5 bases. The germline V and J ends were trimmed by 3 bases and 7 bases, with 9 bases remaining between them. The germline gives CDR1 GTSNPN, CDR2 SVGIG (reference sequence). The CDR3 extends over 11 amino acids. DNA for the CDR3: TGTGCCTGGAGAGGAGGGGCTGGCTACACCTTC. This codes for CAWRGGAGYTF.

The chain is built from TRBV10-3 and TRBJ1-1, with D possibly TRBD1 on 5 matching bases. Trimming removed 3 bases at V and 1 base at J, with 12 bases between. CDR1 is ENHRY, CDR2 SYGVKD, per germline. This CDR3 is 15 amino acids long. The DNA of the CDR3 is TGTGCCATCAGTGACATCGCAGGGAGGAACACTGAAGCTTTCTTT. Residues: CAISDIAGRNTEAFF.